This TCR beta chain was recovered during a study of T cells in localized non-small cell lung cancer. Remarks on this clone: Its specificity is not known.

Sequencing was performed with immunoSEQ multiplex PCR; in TCRdb, only in-frame clones are kept and a portion is missing. The sample consists of tens of thousands of clones, under 90% of them appearing once. V shed 5 bases and J shed 0 bases, with 10 bases lying between them. The CDR3 consists of 15 residues. Germline V gives CDR1 MNHEY, CDR2 SMNVEV (reference sequence). Overall study results and limits: In uninvolved adjacent lung, T cell clonality reached its highest value, exceeding tumor. Heterogeneity remains possible, as sequencing covered one tumor region only. Of the top 100 tumor clones, median around 60 were in adjacent lung, about 26 among its top 100.

Here the sequenced sample was peripheral blood, taken before any cancer treatment. This chain connects TRBV27 to TRBJ1-4; D call uncertain. The clonotype was recovered from a male donor aged 60 or older with stage III lung adenocarcinoma. The CDR3 DNA follows: TGTGCCAGCAGTACCACAGCTGCAACTAATGAAAAACTGTTTTTT. This sequence encodes CASSTTAATNEKLFF.